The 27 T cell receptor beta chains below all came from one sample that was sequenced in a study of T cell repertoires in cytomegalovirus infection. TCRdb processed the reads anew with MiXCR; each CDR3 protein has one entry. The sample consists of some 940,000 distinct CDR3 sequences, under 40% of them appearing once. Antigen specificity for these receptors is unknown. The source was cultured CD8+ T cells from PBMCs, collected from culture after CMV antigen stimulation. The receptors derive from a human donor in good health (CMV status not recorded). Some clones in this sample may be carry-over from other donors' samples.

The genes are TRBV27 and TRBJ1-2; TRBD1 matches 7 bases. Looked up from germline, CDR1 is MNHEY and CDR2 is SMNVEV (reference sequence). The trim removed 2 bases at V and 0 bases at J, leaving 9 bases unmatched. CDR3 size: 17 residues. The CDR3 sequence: CASSLSPGGGANYGYTF. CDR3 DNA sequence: TGTGCCAGCAGTTTAAGCCCAGGGGGGGGGGCTAACTATGGCTACACCTTC.

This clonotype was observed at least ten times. The CDR3 protein is CASSSTGGGRYGYTF. In nucleotides, the CDR3 is TGTGCCAGCAGCTCGACAGGTGGTGGAAGATATGGCTACACCTTC. The chain combines TRBV7-2 with TRBJ1-2; a weak D match, TRBD1 (6 bases). This CDR3 is 15 amino acids long. Germline CDR1 reads SGHTA; CDR2 reads FQGNSA. Trimming removed 4 bases from V and 5 bases from J, with 17 bases in between. Looking up the rest from reference TRBV7-2 and TRBJ1-2 gives the full variable domain: GAGVSQSPSNKVTEKGKDVELRCDPISGHTALYWYRQSLGQGLEFLIYFQGNSAPDKSGLPSDRFSAERTGGSVSTLTIQRTQQEDSAVYLCASSSTGGGRYGYTFGSGTRLTVV.

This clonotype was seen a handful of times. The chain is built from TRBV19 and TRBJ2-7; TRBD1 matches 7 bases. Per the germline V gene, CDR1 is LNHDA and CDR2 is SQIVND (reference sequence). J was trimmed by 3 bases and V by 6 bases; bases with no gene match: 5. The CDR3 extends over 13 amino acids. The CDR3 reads CASRERQGYEQYF. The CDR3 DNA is TGTGCCAGTAGGGAACGACAGGGCTACGAGCAGTACTTC.

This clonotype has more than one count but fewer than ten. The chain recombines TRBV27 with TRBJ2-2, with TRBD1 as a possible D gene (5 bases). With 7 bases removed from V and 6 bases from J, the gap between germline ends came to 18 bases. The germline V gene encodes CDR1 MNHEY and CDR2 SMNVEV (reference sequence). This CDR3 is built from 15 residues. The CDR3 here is CASNIYPGLAGELFF. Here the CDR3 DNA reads TGTGCCAGCAACATTTACCCAGGGTTAGCCGGGGAGCTGTTTTTT.

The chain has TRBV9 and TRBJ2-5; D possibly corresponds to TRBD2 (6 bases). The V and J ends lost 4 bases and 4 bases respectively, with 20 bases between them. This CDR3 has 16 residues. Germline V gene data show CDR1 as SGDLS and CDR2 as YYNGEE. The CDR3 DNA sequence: TGTGCCAGCAGCCTCCGACGGGGGAGATCTCGAGAGACCCAGTACTTC. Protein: CASSLRRGRSRETQYF.

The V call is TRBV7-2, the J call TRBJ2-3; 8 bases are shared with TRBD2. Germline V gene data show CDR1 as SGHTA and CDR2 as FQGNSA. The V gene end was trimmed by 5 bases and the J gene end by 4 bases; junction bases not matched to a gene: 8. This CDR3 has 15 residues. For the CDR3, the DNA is TGTGCCAGCAGCATCGGGGGGGGCGGCCCAGATACGCAGTATTTT. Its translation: CASSIGGGGPDTQYF. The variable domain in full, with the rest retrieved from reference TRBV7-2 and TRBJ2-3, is GAGVSQSPSNKVTEKGKDVELRCDPISGHTALYWYRQSLGQGLEFLIYFQGNSAPDKSGLPSDRFSAERTGGSVSTLTIQRTQQEDSAVYLCASSIGGGGPDTQYFGPGTRLTVL.

CDR3 coding DNA: TGTGCCAGCAGACACACAGGGGGCAGAGAAAAACTGTTTTTT. Its protein product is CASRHTGGREKLFF. This rearrangement joins TRBV27 to TRBJ1-4, with 9 bases lining up with TRBD1. Trimming removed 6 bases from V and 8 bases from J; junction bases left unmatched: 7. Germline V CDR1 and CDR2: MNHEY, SMNVEV (reference sequence). CDR3 length: 14 residues. Full variable domain (remainder filled in from reference TRBV27 and TRBJ1-4): EAQVTQNPRYLITVTGKKLTVTCSQNMNHEYMSWYRQDPGLGLRQIYYSMNVEVTDKGDVPEGYKVSRKEKRNFPLILESPSPNQTSLYFCASRHTGGREKLFFGSGTQLSVL.

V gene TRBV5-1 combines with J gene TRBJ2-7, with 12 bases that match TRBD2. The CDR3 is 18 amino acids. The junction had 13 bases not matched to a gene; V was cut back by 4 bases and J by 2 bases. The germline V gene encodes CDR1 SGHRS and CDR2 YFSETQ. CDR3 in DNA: TGCGCCAGCAGCACCCCGACTAGCGGGGGACTTCCTCCCTACGAGCAGTACTTC. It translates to CASSTPTSGGLPPYEQYF.

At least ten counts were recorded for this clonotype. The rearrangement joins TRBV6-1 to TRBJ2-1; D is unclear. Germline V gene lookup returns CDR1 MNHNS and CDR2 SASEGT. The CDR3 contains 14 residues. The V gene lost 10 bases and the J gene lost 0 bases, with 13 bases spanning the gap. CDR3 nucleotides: TGTGCCACCCTTCACTTTCCCTCCTACAATGAGCAGTTCTTC. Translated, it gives CATLHFPSYNEQFF.

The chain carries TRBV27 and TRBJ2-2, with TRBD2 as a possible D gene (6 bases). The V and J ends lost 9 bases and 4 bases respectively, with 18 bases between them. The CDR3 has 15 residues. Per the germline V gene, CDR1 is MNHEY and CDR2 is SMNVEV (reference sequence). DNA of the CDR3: TGTGCCAGTTTAGGCGGGGAGGACATCACCGGGGAGCTGTTTTTT. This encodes CASLGGEDITGELFF.

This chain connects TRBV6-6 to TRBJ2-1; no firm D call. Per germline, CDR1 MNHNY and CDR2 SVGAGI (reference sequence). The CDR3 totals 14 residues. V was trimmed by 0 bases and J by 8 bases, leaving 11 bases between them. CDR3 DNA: TGTGCCAGCAGTTACTCGAACGCCAGGTATGAGCAGTTCTTC. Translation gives CASSYSNARYEQFF.

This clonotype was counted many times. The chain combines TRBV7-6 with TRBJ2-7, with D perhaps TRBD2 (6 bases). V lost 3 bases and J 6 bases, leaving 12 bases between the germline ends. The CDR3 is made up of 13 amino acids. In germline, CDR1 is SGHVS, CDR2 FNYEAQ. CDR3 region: CASSLGLGGEQYF. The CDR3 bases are TGTGCCAGCAGCTTGGGGTTGGGGGGCGAGCAGTACTTC.

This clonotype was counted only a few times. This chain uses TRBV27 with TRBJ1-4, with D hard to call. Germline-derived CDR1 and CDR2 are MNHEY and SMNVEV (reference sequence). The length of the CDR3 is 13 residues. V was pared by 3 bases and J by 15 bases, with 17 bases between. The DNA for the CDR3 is TGTGCCAGCAGTTTTTTCCCGAGCGGTAGGGTGTTTTTT. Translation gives CASSFFPSGRVFF.

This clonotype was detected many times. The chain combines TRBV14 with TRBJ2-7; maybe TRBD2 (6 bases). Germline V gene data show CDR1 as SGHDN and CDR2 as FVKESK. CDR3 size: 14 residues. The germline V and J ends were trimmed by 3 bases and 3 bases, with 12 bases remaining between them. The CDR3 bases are TGTGCCAGCAGCCAGGGGACTTTTCACTACGAGCAGTACTTC. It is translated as CASSQGTFHYEQYF.

In nucleotides, the CDR3 is TGTGCCAGCAGTTTACAGGGGGCTAGGGAGCAGTACGTC. It is translated as CASSLQGAREQYV. The rearrangement joins TRBV28 to TRBJ2-7; 8 bases map to TRBD1. J lost 7 bases, V lost 2 bases, and 4 bases had no gene match. CDR3 length equals 13 residues. Germline assignment: CDR1 MDHEN and CDR2 SYDVKM.

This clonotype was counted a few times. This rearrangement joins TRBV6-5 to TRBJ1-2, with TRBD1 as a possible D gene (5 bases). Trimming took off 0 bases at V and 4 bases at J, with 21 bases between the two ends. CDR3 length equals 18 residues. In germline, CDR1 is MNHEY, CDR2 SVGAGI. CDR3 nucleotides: TGTGCCAGCAGTTACTCGAGGGGCAGGGTAAAAAGCGGCTATGGCTACACCTTC. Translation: CASSYSRGRVKSGYGYTF.

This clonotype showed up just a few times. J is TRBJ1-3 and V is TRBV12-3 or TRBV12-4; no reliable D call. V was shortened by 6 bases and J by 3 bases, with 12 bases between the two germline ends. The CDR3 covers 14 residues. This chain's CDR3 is CASRIHSYGNTIYF. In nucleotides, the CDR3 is TGTGCCAGCAGGATACATTCGTATGGAAACACCATATATTTT.

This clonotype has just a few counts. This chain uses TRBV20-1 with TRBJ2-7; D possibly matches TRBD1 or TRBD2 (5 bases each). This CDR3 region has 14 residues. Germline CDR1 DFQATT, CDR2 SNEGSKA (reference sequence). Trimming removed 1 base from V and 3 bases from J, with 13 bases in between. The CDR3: CSARARDGRYEQYF. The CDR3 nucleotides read TGCAGTGCTAGAGCCCGGGACGGGCGCTACGAGCAGTACTTC.

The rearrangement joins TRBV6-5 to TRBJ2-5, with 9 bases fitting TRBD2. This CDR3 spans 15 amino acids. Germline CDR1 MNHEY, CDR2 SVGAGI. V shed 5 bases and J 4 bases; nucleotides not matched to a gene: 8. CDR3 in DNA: TGTGCCAGCAGTCTGAGCGGGGGGTACGGAGAGACCCAGTACTTC. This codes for CASSLSGGYGETQYF.

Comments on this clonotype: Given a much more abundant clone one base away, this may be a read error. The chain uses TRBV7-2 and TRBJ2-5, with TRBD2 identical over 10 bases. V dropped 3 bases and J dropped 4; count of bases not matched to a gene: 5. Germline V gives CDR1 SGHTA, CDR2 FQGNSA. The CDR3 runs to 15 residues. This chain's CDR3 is CASSFGSGGIETQYF. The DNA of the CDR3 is TGTGCCAGCAGCTTTGGTAGCGGGGGGATAGAGACCCAGTACTTC.

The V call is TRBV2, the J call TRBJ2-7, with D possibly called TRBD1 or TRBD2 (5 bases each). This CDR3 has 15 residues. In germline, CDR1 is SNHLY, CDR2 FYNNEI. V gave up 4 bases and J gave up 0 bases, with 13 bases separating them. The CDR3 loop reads CASSGWGKGSYEQYF. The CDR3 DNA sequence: TGTGCCAGCAGTGGATGGGGGAAAGGCTCCTACGAGCAGTACTTC. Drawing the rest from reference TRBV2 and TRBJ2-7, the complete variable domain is EPEVTQTPSHQVTQMGQEVILRCVPISNHLYFYWYRQILGQKVEFLVSFYNNEISEKSEIFDDQFSVERPDGSNFTLKIRSTKLEDSAMYFCASSGWGKGSYEQYFGPGTRLTVT.

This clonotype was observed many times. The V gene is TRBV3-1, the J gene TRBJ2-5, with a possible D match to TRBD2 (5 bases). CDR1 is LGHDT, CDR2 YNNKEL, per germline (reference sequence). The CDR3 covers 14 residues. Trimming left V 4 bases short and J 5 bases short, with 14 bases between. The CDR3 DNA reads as TGTGCCAGCAGCCCTCGGAGGAAGGCGGAGACCCAGTACTTC. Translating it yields CASSPRRKAETQYF.

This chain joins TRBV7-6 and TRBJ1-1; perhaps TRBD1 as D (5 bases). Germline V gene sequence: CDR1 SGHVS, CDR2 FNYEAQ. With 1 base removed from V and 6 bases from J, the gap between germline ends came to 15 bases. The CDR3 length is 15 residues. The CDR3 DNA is TGTGCCAGCAGCTTAGAGGCGGGGCCGGGCGCTGAAGCTTTCTTT. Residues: CASSLEAGPGAEAFF.

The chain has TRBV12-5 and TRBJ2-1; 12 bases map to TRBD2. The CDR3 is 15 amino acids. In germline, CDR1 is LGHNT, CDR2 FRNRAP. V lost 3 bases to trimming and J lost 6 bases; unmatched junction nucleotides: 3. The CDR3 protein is CASGFLAGGLNEQFF. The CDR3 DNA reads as TGTGCTAGTGGTTTTCTAGCGGGGGGGCTCAATGAGCAGTTCTTC.

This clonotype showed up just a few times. CDR3 region: CASSEEVYQETQYF. The DNA of the CDR3 is TGTGCCAGCAGTGAAGAGGTGTACCAAGAGACCCAGTACTTC. The chain links TRBV6-1 to TRBJ2-5; no reliable D call. V was cut by 1 base and J by 0 bases, with 6 bases left in between. The CDR3 spans 14 residues. Germline CDR1 and CDR2: MNHNS and SASEGT.

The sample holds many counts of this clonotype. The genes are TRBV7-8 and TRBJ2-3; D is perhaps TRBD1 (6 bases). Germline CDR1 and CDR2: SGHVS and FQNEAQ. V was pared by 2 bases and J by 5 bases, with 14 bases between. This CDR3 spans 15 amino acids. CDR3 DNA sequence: TGTGCCAGCAGCTTAAAGGCAGGGGAAAGAGATACGCAGTATTTT. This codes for CASSLKAGERDTQYF.

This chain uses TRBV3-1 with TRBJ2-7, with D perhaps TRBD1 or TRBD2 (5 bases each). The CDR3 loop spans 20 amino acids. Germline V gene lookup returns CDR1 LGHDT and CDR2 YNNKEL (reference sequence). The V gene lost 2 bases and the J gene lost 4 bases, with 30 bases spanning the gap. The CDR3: CASSQTMDTQLPGREYEQYF. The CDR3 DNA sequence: TGTGCCAGCAGCCAAACAATGGACACCCAACTCCCGGGCAGGGAGTACGAGCAGTACTTC.